This T cell receptor beta chain was retrieved from a study of shared clonotypes between healthy human individuals. Authors' analysis steps: Filtering was not the same, since immunoSEQ gave junction-only sequences without quality scores. Clones were read by immunoSEQ multiplex PCR, and TCRdb kept only the in-frame ones, dropping some. That table supplies the V and J calls and clone size; D and trimming were determined from the DNA. The sample lists some 530,000 clones, more than 75% seen once, with around 12% in the top ten. CDR1 is ENHRY and CDR2 is SYGVKD in the germline V gene. The CDR3 runs 15 residues. After removal of 9 bases from V and 7 bases from J, the junction contained 8 bases not matched to a gene.

This receptor was taken from a woman aged 40-49 years in good health. Some clones in this sample may be carry-over from other donors' samples. The V call is TRBV10-3, the J call TRBJ2-2, with TRBD2 matching 13 bases. Sequencing input: PBMCs. In DNA, the CDR3 is TGTGCCATAGCGGGACTAGCGGGAAGCGGCGGGGAGCTGTTTTTT. This sequence encodes CAIAGLAGSGGELFF.